Sequencing of this T cell receptor beta chain was carried out in a study of post-analysis software for immune sequencing data. This CDR3 is built from 14 residues. Germline CDR1 and CDR2: SGHAT and FQNNGV. V shed 6 bases and J 6 bases; nucleotides not matched to a gene: 8. cDNA libraries for TCR beta contained unique molecular identifiers. Each CDR3 protein is one row after TCRdb ran MiXCR on the PCR reads. The data hold some 690,000 distinct CDR3 sequences, with 25% to 30% observed a single time. Study findings and constraints: In patients, TRBV5-6, TRBV5-1 and TRBV20-1 belonged to about five TRBV segments found more frequently than in controls.

This clonotype was counted a few times. Its antigen is not identified. The TCR sequence derives from a girl aged 5-17 years with multiple sclerosis. The chain couples TRBV11-2 to TRBJ1-2, with 9 bases identical to TRBD1. Sequencing was done on a sample of blood. CDR3 amino acids: CASRQTGGADGYTF. CDR3 sequence (DNA): TGTGCCAGCAGACAAACAGGGGGCGCGGATGGCTACACCTTC.